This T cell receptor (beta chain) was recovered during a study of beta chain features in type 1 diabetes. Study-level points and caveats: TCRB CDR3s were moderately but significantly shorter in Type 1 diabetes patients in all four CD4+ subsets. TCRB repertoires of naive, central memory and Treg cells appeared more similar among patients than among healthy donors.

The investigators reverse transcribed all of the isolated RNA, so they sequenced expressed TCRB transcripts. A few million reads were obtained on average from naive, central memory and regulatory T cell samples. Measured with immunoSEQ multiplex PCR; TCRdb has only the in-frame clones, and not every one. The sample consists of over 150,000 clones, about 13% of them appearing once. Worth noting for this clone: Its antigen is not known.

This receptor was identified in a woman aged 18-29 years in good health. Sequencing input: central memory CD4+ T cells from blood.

The CDR3 protein is CAWSDGGFSNQPQHF. For the CDR3, the DNA is TGTGCCTGGAGTGATGGAGGGTTTAGCAATCAGCCCCAGCATTTT. The J gene is TRBJ1-5, the V gene TRBV30; D is ambiguous. There are 15 residues in the CDR3. Germline values: CDR1 GTSNPN, CDR2 SVGIG (reference sequence). Trimming stripped 1 base from V and 0 bases from J, with 10 bases between. The full variable domain, in which reference TRBV30 and TRBJ1-5 provide the parts outside the CDR3, is SQTIHQWPATLVQPVGSPLSLECTVEGTSNPNLYWYRQAAGRGLQLLFYSVGIGQISSEVPQNLSASRPQDRQFILSSKKLLLSDSGFYLCAWSDGGFSNQPQHFGDGTRLSIL.